The 9 T cell receptor beta chains given below trace back to one sample, sequenced in a study of blood T cell repertoires in COVID-19 (dated by TCRdb to about 2020). Receptors were amplified or captured by the immunoSEQ multiplex PCR assay. This immuneACCESS table, as held by TCRdb, lists in-frame sequences with V and J called but not all clones. Of the missing ones, under half trace to an unresolved V gene in checked studies; the others have no known cause. A total of about 70,000 clones appear in this sample, more than 75% of them only once. The ten largest make up roughly 1.4% of the sample. Sequencing input: peripheral blood. These TCRs come from a human donor in a cohort sampled during active COVID-19.

The chain joins TRBV28 to TRBJ1-2, with D perhaps TRBD1 (5 bases). The germline V and J ends were trimmed by 5 bases and 2 bases, with 9 bases remaining between them. CDR3 length: 13 residues. Germline CDR1 MDHEN, CDR2 SYDVKM. The CDR3 region is CASSETANYGYTF. The CDR3 DNA sequence: TGTGCCAGCAGTGAGACAGCCAACTATGGCTACACCTTC.

This clone has a single count. The chain recombines TRBV7-9 with TRBJ2-1; D unclear. The CDR3 contains 14 residues. The ends were cut back, 1 base at V and 3 bases at J, with 7 bases in the middle. Germline lookup yields CDR1 SEHNR and CDR2 FQNEAQ (reference sequence). CDR3 bases: TGTGCCAGCAGCTTAGTTTTACTCTACAATGAGCAGTTCTTC. As protein: CASSLVLLYNEQFF.

The J gene is TRBJ1-2, the V gene TRBV6-5; TRBD1 is a possible D gene (5 bases). CDR1 is MNHEY and CDR2 is SVGAGI in the germline V gene. The V and J ends lost 7 bases and 3 bases respectively, with 9 bases between them. The CDR3 loop spans 12 amino acids. The CDR3 bases are TGTGCCAGCACTCGGGGGGACTATGGCTACACCTTC. It yields the protein CASTRGDYGYTF.

V and J are TRBV4-2 and TRBJ2-2; 7 bases are shared with TRBD2. CDR3 length: 14 residues. Trimming cost V 6 bases and J 5 bases; bases outside gene matches: 6. CDR1 is LGHNA, CDR2 YNFKEQ, per germline. The CDR3 sequence is CASRPGLVTGELFF. In DNA, the CDR3 is TGTGCCAGCAGACCCGGACTAGTTACCGGGGAGCTGTTTTTT.

A remark on this clone: This CDR3 is also generated by other DNA sequences in the sample. This chain joins TRBV3-1 (or the pseudogene TRBV3-2) and TRBJ1-2, with 8 bases aligning to TRBD1. The trim removed 4 bases at V and 2 bases at J, leaving 0 bases unmatched. Germline CDR1 reads LGHDT; CDR2 reads YNNKEL (reference sequence). The CDR3 runs to 13 residues. This chain's CDR3 is CASSRTGNYGYTF. The CDR3 nucleotides read TGTGCCAGCAGCCGGACAGGGAACTATGGCTACACCTTC.

The rearrangement joins TRBV2 to TRBJ2-2; D gene uncertain. Germline CDR1 reads SNHLY; CDR2 reads FYNNEI. This CDR3 has 15 residues. Deletions cut 2 bases from V and 3 bases from J, with 10 bases between. The chain's CDR3 is CASSETNLDTGELFF. CDR3 nucleotide sequence: TGTGCCAGCAGTGAAACAAATTTGGACACCGGGGAGCTGTTTTTT.

The V call is TRBV11-1, the J call TRBJ1-1; D perhaps matches TRBD1 (5 bases). There are 13 residues in the CDR3. Germline V CDR1 and CDR2: SGHAT, FQDESV (reference sequence). Deletions cut 3 bases from V and 8 bases from J, with 13 bases between. The CDR3, as DNA: TGTGCCAGCAGCTTTCGGGGGGACGGAGAAGCTTTCTTT. It encodes CASSFRGDGEAFF.

The CDR3 sequence: CASGSAGGDTQYF. The CDR3 DNA sequence: TGTGCCAGCGGGAGCGCGGGAGGGGATACGCAGTATTTT. This chain links TRBV2 with TRBJ2-3, with 9 nucleotides matching TRBD2. Per the germline V gene, CDR1 is SNHLY and CDR2 is FYNNEI. The CDR3 is 13 amino acids. The trim removed 8 bases at V and 6 bases at J, leaving 6 bases unmatched.

The gene calls are TRBV23-1 and TRBJ2-5; 10 bases match TRBD2. TRBV23-1 qualifies as an ORF whose function is uncertain. V shed 4 bases, J shed 5 bases, and the junction held 16 bases outside the gene matches. CDR3 length equals 18 residues. In DNA form, the CDR3 reads TGCGCCAGCAGTCCACTCCCATCACTTAGCGGGAGGCGGGAGACCCAGTACTTC. It encodes CASSPLPSLSGRRETQYF.